Listed here are 4 T cell receptor beta chains from one sample, sequenced in a study of shared clonotypes between healthy human individuals. Profiled with immunoSEQ multiplex PCR; TCRdb holds only in-frame clones, not every one. The sample has some 2.4 million clones; 90% to 95% are singletons. The material sequenced was naive CD4+ T cells from PBMCs. Subset meaning: CD45RA+ positively selected. All receptors derive from a man between 18 and 29 years old in good health. Some clones in this sample may be carry-over from other donors' samples.

The V gene is TRBV5-4, the J gene TRBJ2-3, with 9 bases lining up with TRBD2. The junction had 6 bases not matched to a gene; V was cut back by 4 bases and J by 0 bases. Germline values: CDR1 SGHNT, CDR2 YYREEE (reference sequence). The CDR3 has 16 residues. The CDR3: CASSKRLAASTDTQYF. CDR3 coding DNA: TGTGCCAGCAGCAAGAGACTAGCGGCTAGCACAGATACGCAGTATTTT. The complete variable domain, with remaining parts taken from reference TRBV5-4 and TRBJ2-3, reads ETGVTQSPTHLIKTRGQQVTLRCSSQSGHNTVSWYQQALGQGPQFIFQYYREEENGRGNFPPRFSGLQFPNYSSELNVNALELDDSALYLCASSKRLAASTDTQYFGPGTRLTVL.

This rearrangement joins TRBV7-2 to TRBJ2-2; 7 bases are shared with TRBD1. The CDR3 runs to 15 residues. Trimming removed 5 bases from V and 3 bases from J; junction bases left unmatched: 6. Germline assignment: CDR1 SGHTA and CDR2 FQGNSA. In DNA, the CDR3 is TGTGCCAGCAGCCAACAGGGGACCCACACCGGGGAGCTGTTTTTT. Its protein product is CASSQQGTHTGELFF.

The chain recombines TRBV9 with TRBJ1-1; 7 bases align to TRBD1. Unmatched junction bases numbered 9, after V lost 3 bases and J lost 4 bases. In germline, CDR1 is SGDLS, CDR2 YYNGEE. This CDR3 contains 15 residues. The CDR3 coding sequence is TGTGCCAGCAGCGAGGAGGGGGCGCAGGGCACTGAAGCTTTCTTT. Its translation: CASSEEGAQGTEAFF.

The V and J genes are TRBV28 and TRBJ2-7; 8 bases fit TRBD1. Germline CDR1 is MDHEN and CDR2 is SYDVKM. V lost 3 bases to trimming and J lost 5 bases; unmatched junction nucleotides: 15. There are 17 residues in the CDR3. The chain's CDR3 is CASSFFSLGTGDNEQYF. CDR3 coding DNA: TGTGCCAGCAGTTTTTTTTCGTTGGGGACAGGTGACAACGAGCAGTACTTC.